Below are 3 T cell receptor beta chains sequenced from a single sample in a study of metastatic and nonmetastatic thyroid tumors. TCRdb re-called clones from the PCR reads using MiXCR. This table has 45,000 to 60,000 clones, around a sixth appearing once. Prior to thyroid surgery, none of the patients had received any treatment. The sample consisted of blood. These receptors originate from a female donor with papillary thyroid cancer or a benign thyroid nodule (not recorded which). Some clones in this sample may be carry-over from other donors' samples.

Comments on this clone: One end of the junction is discordant with germline, which a read error may explain. V is TRBV6-1 and J is TRBJ2-5; TRBD2 matches 7 bases. Germline V gene data show CDR1 as MNHNS and CDR2 as SASEGT. This CDR3 has 14 residues. The CDR3 DNA is TGTGCCAGCAGTCAGATGGGGGGGGTTAGGACCAAGTACTTC. The encoded protein is CASSQMGGVRTKYF.

The chain carries TRBV30 and TRBJ1-2; possibly TRBD1 for D (5 bases). CDR1 GTSNPN and CDR2 SVGIG come from the germline V gene (reference sequence). The CDR3 extends over 15 amino acids. V shed 7 bases and J shed 4 bases, with 22 bases lying between them. CDR3 in amino acids: CALLQLRGLTYGYTF. The CDR3 bases are TGTGCCTTGCTTCAGCTGCGGGGCCTGACCTATGGCTACACCTTC.

Turning to this clone: Possible read error: a much larger clone is one base away. The chain links TRBV6-1 to TRBJ2-5, with 8 bases identical to TRBD2. After removal of 6 bases from V and 9 bases from J, the junction contained 15 bases not matched to a gene. The CDR3 has 15 residues. Germline values: CDR1 MNHNS, CDR2 SASEGT. This CDR3 is CASRRGEEGAEAQYF. In nucleotides, the CDR3 is TGTGCCAGCAGGCGGGGGGAGGAGGGCGCGGAGGCCCAGTACTTC.